This paragraph covers one T cell receptor (beta chain) sequence. It has no known antigen specificity. Per-nucleotide qualities are absent, and no much larger clonotype sits a single base away. V loses 6 bases at its end and J loses 3 bases; junction bases beyond the gene matches: 6. Via the germline V gene, CDR1 is MDHEN and CDR2 SYDVKM. The CDR3 runs 14 amino acids, cysteine and phenylalanine included. Kept here is only the CDR3 DNA, which spans 42 bases and is read in frame from base 1. These data belong to a study of blood T cell repertoires in COVID-19 (dated by TCRdb to the early 2020s). Looking at the study overall: Samples from collaborators originated in the United States, Italy and Spain and spanned both the acute and convalescent phases of COVID-19. The prospective study material was composed of cDNA or gDNA derived from T cells, B-cell-depleted T cells, or PBMCs. Deeply sampled blood TCRbeta repertoires from subjects exposed to, actively infected with, or recovered from COVID-19 were included in the dataset. The repertoires were made available in a free public database intended to serve as a resource for research on the immune response to SARS-CoV-2. The samples were drawn from two sources: the first 160 participants of the ongoing ImmuneRACE study, and over 950 subjects contributed by 6 global collaborators. A de-identified subject ID, COVID-19 status, age in years and sex were almost always included in the sample metadata. Where available, HLA class I and class II types were obtained from metadata supplied by the sample provider rather than from assay-based typing. What the authors observed across the whole study: The amount of clinical and demographic metadata varied by source and participant and was provided uncurated.

One collaborating source in Seattle enrolled patients during active infection and followed them longitudinally through the course of disease. Collaborating institutions collected whole blood in K2EDTA tubes following their own protocols. For TCRbeta analysis, collaborator samples were shipped as frozen whole blood, as isolated PBMCs, or as DNA extracted from either sample type. TCRbeta CDR3 regions were amplified from genomic DNA using the immunoSEQ Assay, a bias-controlled multiplex PCR. The authors' analysis ran thus. The number of nucleated cells in each sample was estimated by amplification of reference gene primers within the assay. Sequence reads were collapsed and filtered to measure the absolute abundance of every unique TCRbeta CDR3 rearrangement. For each sample, productive Simpson clonality was calculated as the square root of Simpson's diversity index across productive rearrangements. The source is immuneACCESS, and TCRdb retained only in-frame sequences with V and J called. Part of the clones is not carried over; for the studies checked, unresolved V genes explain less than half of this, and the remainder is unexplained. Clone size and V and J calls were adopted from that table, with D and trimming inferred from the DNA. For this sample there are 200,000 to 250,000 clones; 88% appear just once. The top ten hold 15% to 20% of the sample.

The sequenced sample consisted of peripheral blood. This TCR was recovered from a man aged 50 to 59 with COVID-19, enrolled during active disease. The V and J segments used are TRBV28 and TRBJ2-7, with 9 bases aligning to TRBD1. The nucleotide sequence is given as TGTGCCAGCAGAGACTCGACAGGGGGCTACGAGCAGTACTTC. Its translation reads: CASRDSTGGYEQYF.